This paragraph covers one T cell receptor beta chain sequence. Its antigen is not known. J was trimmed by 6 bases and V by 4 bases; bases with no gene match: 1. The CDR3 runs to 14 residues. Looked up from germline, CDR1 is MNHNY and CDR2 is SVGAGI (reference sequence). TCRdb keeps only in-frame clones here, not all; method: immunoSEQ multiplex PCR. The sample holds roughly 46,000 clones, 80% to 85% seen once. The sample is drawn from a study of STAT5B mutations in CD4+ large granular lymphocyte leukemia. General study results and limits: Patient CD4-sorted repertoires looked more clonal than healthy CD4+ repertoires, even without putative leukemic clones. TRBV06-family usage was enriched in top patient clones (8/27) versus controls (2/35). About 25% of private leukemic clonotypes occurred rarely in other patients' non-leukemic repertoires. Higher CD4+ than CD8+ T-LGLL clonality might reflect small sample size.

The chain joins TRBV6-6 to TRBJ1-5; 12 bases map to TRBD1. This TCR derives from a human donor in good health. The sample consisted of CD4+ T cells from blood buffy coats. CDR3 sequence (DNA): TGTGCCAGCAGTTGGGGACAGGGGGCTCAGCCCCAGCATTTT. This gives the protein CASSWGQGAQPQHF.